This T cell receptor beta chain was obtained from a study of T cell responses to AZD1222 COVID-19 vaccine. The V and J ends lost 6 bases and 10 bases, in that order; junction bases with no gene match: 7. CDR1 and CDR2 (germline): SGDLS, YYNGEE. The CDR3 covers 14 residues. This clone was detected once. Its antigen is still unknown. Study-level points and caveats: Just a handful of AZD1222 recipients tested seropositive at baseline. No day 14 peak samples; only post-peak repertoires were characterized. The breadth and depth of Spike-specific TCRs increased once two AZD1222 doses had been given.

Second-dose intervals near 4 or 12 weeks were combined. This table comes from immunoSEQ multiplex PCR, and its TCRdb copy is limited to in-frame clones, with some not included. This sample carries about 270,000 clones, around 93% of them seen once, and the ten largest clones take around 0.58%. This receptor was identified in an adult who received the AZD1222 COVID-19 vaccine. This specimen was peripheral blood, taken 28 days after the second AZD1222 dose. The chain recombines TRBV9 with TRBJ1-6; TRBD1 matches at 10 bases. CDR3 bases: TGTGCCAGCACCCCCGGACAGGGGGGATCACCCCTCCACTTT. This sequence encodes CASTPGQGGSPLHF. The variable domain in full, completed from reference TRBV9 and TRBJ1-6, reads DSGVTQTPKHLITATGQRVTLRCSPRSGDLSVYWYQQSLDQGLQFLIQYYNGEERAKGNILERFSAQQFPDLHSELNLSSLELGDSALYFCASTPGQGGSPLHFGNGTRLTVT.